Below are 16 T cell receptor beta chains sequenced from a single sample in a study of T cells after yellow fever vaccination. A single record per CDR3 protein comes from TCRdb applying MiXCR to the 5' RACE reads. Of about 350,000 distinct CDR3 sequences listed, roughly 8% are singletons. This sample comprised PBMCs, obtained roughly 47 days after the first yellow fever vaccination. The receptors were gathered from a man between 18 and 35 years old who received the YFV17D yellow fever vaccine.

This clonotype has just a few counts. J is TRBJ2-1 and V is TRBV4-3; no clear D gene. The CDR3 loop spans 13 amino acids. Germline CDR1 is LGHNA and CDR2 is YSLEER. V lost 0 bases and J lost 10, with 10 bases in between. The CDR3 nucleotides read TGCGCCAGCAGCCAAGACAGGAGCGTCGAGCAGTTCTTC. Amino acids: CASSQDRSVEQFF.

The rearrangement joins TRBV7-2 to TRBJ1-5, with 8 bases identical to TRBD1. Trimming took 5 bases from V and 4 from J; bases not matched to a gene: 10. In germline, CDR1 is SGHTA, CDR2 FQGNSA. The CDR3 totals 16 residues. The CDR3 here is CASSINTGTGNQPQHF. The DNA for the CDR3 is TGTGCCAGCAGCATCAACACGGGGACAGGTAATCAGCCCCAGCATTTT.

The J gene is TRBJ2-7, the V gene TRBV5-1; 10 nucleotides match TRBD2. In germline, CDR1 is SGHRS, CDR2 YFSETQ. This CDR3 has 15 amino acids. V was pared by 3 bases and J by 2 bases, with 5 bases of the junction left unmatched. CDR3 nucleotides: TGCGCCAGCAGCTGGGGGACTAGCGAAACCTACGAGCAGTACTTC. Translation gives CASSWGTSETYEQYF.

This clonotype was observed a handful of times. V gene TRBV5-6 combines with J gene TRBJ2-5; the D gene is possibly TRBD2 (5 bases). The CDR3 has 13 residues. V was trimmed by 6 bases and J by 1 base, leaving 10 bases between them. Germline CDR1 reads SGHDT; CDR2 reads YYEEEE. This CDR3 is CASTKGAQETQYF. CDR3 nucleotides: TGTGCCAGCACCAAGGGAGCCCAAGAGACCCAGTACTTC.

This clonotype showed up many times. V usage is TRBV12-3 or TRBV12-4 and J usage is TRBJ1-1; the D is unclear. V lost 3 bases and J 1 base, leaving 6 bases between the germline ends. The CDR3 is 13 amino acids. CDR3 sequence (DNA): TGTGCCAGCAGTTTCAGTCCGAACACTGAAGCTTTCTTT. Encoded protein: CASSFSPNTEAFF.

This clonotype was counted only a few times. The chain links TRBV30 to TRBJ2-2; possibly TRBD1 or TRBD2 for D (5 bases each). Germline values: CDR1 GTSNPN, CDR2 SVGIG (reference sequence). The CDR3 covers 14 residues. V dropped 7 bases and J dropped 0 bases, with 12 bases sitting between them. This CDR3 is CALPGPTNTGELFF. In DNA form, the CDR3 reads TGTGCCTTACCGGGACCGACGAACACCGGGGAGCTGTTTTTT.

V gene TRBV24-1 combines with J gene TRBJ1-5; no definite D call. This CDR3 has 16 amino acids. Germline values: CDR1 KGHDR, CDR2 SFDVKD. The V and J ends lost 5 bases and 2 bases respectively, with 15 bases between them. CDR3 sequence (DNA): TGTGCCACCAGTGTGGCATGGGATGGGGGCAATCAGCCCCAGCATTTT. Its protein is CATSVAWDGGNQPQHF.

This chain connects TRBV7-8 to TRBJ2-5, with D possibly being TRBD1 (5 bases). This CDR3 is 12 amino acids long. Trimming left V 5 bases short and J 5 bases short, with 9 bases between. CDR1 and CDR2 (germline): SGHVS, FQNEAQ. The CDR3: CASSGAVETQYF. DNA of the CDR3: TGTGCCAGCAGCGGGGCTGTGGAGACCCAGTACTTC.

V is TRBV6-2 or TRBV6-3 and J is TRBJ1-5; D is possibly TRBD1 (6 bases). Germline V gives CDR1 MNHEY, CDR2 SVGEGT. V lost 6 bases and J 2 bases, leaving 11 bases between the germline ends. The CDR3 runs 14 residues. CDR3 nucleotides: TGTGCCAGCAGCCCGGGACATGGCAATCAGCCCCAGCATTTT. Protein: CASSPGHGNQPQHF.

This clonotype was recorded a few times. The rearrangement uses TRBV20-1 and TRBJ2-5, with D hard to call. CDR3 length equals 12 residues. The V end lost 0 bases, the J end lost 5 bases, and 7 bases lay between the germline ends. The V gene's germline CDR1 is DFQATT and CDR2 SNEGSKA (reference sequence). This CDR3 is CSARDLRETQYF. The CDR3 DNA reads TGCAGTGCTAGAGACCTGAGGGAGACCCAGTACTTC.

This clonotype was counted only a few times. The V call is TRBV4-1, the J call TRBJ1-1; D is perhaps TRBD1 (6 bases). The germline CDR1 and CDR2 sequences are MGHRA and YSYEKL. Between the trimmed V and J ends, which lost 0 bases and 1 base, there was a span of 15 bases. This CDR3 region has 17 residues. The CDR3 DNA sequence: TGCGCCAGCAGCCAAGATCCTCCAGGGGCCGCGAACACTGAAGCTTTCTTT. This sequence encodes CASSQDPPGAANTEAFF.

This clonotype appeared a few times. The CDR3 protein is CSVEGPNQGLTF. CDR3 DNA: TGCAGCGTTGAAGGGCCGAACCAGGGGCTCACCTTC. The rearrangement uses TRBV29-1 and TRBJ1-2, with a weak D call TRBD1 (6 bases). The ends were cut back, 1 base at V and 13 bases at J, with 16 bases in the middle. Germline loops: CDR1 SQVTM, CDR2 ANQGSEA. The CDR3 sequence is 12 residues long.

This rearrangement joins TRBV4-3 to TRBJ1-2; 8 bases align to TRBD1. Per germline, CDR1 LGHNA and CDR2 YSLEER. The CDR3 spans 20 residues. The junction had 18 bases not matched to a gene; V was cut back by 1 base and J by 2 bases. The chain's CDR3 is CASSQGGLGGDRRQNYGYTF. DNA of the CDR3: TGCGCCAGCAGCCAAGGAGGCCTGGGAGGGGACAGGCGACAAAACTATGGCTACACCTTC.

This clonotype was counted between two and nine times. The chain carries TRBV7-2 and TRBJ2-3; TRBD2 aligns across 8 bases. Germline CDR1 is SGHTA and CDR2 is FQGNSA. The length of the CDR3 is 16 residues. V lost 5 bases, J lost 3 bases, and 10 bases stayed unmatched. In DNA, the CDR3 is TGTGCCAGCAGCGAGGTGGGACTAGTTAGTACAGATACGCAGTATTTT. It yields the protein CASSEVGLVSTDTQYF.

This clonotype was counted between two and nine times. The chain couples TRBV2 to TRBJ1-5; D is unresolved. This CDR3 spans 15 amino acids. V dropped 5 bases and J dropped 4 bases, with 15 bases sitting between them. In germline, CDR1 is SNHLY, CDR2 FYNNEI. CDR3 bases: TGTGCCAGCAGTTACCCTGCCCGTCTTAATCAGCCCCAGCATTTT. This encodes CASSYPARLNQPQHF.

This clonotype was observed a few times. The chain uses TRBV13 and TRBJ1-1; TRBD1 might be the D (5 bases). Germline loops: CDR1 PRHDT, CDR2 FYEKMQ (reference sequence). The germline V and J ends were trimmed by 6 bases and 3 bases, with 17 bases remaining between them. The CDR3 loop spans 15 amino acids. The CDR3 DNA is TGTGCCAGCAGTTCCCCGGAACGGGGGGACACTGAAGCTTTCTTT. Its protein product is CASSSPERGDTEAFF.